This is a list of T cell receptor beta chains from one sample in a study of blood T cells in healthy people across ages. TCRdb processed the 5' RACE reads anew with MiXCR; each CDR3 protein has one entry. The sample contains over 1,300,000 distinct CDR3 sequences, roughly 59% of which appear only once. What was sequenced was blood. Receptors originate from a young man in good health. Both conserved end residues are part of each CDR3. A D gene is named only where the DNA matches it firmly.

V	D	length	J	DNA	CDR3
TRBV7-2	TRBD1	18	TRBJ1-4	TGTGCCAGCAGCTTCCCGAGGACAGGGTCGTCGACTAATGAAAAACTGTTTTTT	CASSFPRTGSSTNEKLFF
TRBV6-5	.	16	TRBJ2-2	TGTGCCAGCAGTCCCAAGGGGACATCGAACACCGGGGAGCTGTTTTTT	CASSPKGTSNTGELFF
TRBV28	TRBD1	14	TRBJ2-2	TGTGCCAGCACCGGGACAGAGGTCACCGGGGAGCTGTTTTTT	CASTGTEVTGELFF
TRBV27	.	13	TRBJ1-1	TGTGCAAGCAAATTACAGGAGAACACTGAAGCTTTCTTT	CASKLQENTEAFF
TRBV4-1	.	17	TRBJ2-7	TGCGCCAGCAGCCCCCTAACACGGGGCAGGGTACCCTACGAGCAGTACTTC	CASSPLTRGRVPYEQYF
TRBV7-9	.	14	TRBJ2-7	TGTGCCAGCAGCTTACCGGCAGAGTCCTACGAGCAGTACTTC	CASSLPAESYEQYF
TRBV20-1	TRBD2	14	TRBJ2-1	TGCAGTGCTGCCTGGTCGGGAGGCCGTAATGAGCAGTTCTTC	CSAAWSGGRNEQFF
TRBV21-1	.	11	TRBJ1-1	TGTGCCAGAGGGGATAACACTGAAGCTTTCTTT	CARGDNTEAFF
TRBV7-2	.	13	TRBJ2-5	TGTGCCAGCAGCGTAATGGGGATAGAGACCCAGTACTTC	CASSVMGIETQYF
TRBV12-3/TRBV12-4	TRBD1	16	TRBJ1-1	TGTGCCAGCAGTTTGAGGACAGGGGTAAGTTGGACTGAAGCTTTCTTT	CASSLRTGVSWTEAFF
TRBV7-9	.	18	TRBJ2-7	TGTGCCAGCAGCTTATATTCTTTGGTCGGAGGAGCGCTCTACGAGCAGTACTTC	CASSLYSLVGGALYEQYF
TRBV4-3	.	13	TRBJ2-2	TGCGCCAGCAGCCATGAGGGAAGGGGGGAGCTGTTTTTT	CASSHEGRGELFF